The rows below give T cell receptor beta chains drawn from one sample of a study of early T cells in non-severe SARS-CoV-2 infection. One entry per CDR3 protein, called by TCRdb with MiXCR from the 5' RACE reads. The data show 25,000 to 35,000 distinct CDR3 sequences, roughly 7.2% seen once. The sample taken for sequencing was whole blood. The receptor source for this set is an adult who was a healthcare worker with PCR-confirmed SARS-CoV-2 infection or an uninfected control (not recorded which). Each CDR3 is given with its conserved first and last residue. D genes are given only for firm matches. A clone size is listed for some rows: how often the clone was seen (once, few, many), or a class if it is expanded.

J	D	V	size	CDR3	DNA
TRBJ2-3	TRBD2	TRBV5-1	many	CASSLAASGSPDTQYF	TGCGCCAGCAGCTTGGCGGCTAGCGGGAGCCCAGATACGCAGTATTTT
TRBJ2-1	TRBD2	TRBV5-1	many	CASSLVGLAGGGNEQFF	TGCGCCAGCAGCTTAGTGGGACTAGCGGGAGGGGGAAATGAGCAGTTCTTC
TRBJ2-1	TRBD1	TRBV11-2	many	CASSLDRTGYNEQFF	TGTGCCAGCAGCTTAGACAGGACAGGGTACAATGAGCAGTTCTTC
TRBJ2-1	TRBD2	TRBV20-1	many	CSATGTSGRVGNEQFF	TGCAGTGCAACCGGGACTAGCGGGAGAGTCGGCAATGAGCAGTTCTTC
TRBJ1-1	NA	TRBV28	few	CASSHNPRPVAEAFF	TGTGCCAGCAGTCATAACCCCAGGCCGGTAGCTGAAGCTTTCTTT
TRBJ1-1	NA	TRBV9	many	CASSPHWQSEAFF	TGTGCCAGCAGCCCTCATTGGCAGTCTGAAGCTTTCTTT
TRBJ2-3	NA	TRBV7-6	medium-sized	CASSEGTGDTQYF	TGTGCCAGCAGCGAAGGGACTGGTGATACGCAGTATTTT
TRBJ2-7	TRBD1	TRBV20-1	few	CSATSRGTGGYEQYF	TGCAGTGCCACCAGCCGTGGGACAGGGGGCTACGAGCAGTACTTC
TRBJ2-5	NA	TRBV19	NA	CASSGTPQETQYF	TGTGCCAGTAGCGGGACTCCCCAAGAGACCCAGTACTTC
TRBJ2-7	NA	TRBV28	NA	CASSLGGTIWVYEQYF	TGTGCCAGCAGTTTGGGAGGCACCATTTGGGTCTACGAGCAGTACTTC
TRBJ2-5	NA	TRBV20-1	many	CSASFGIFETQYF	TGCAGTGCTAGCTTTGGGATTTTTGAGACCCAGTACTTC
TRBJ2-7	TRBD1	TRBV6-5	many	CASSRQGVYEQYF	TGTGCCAGCAGCCGACAGGGGGTCTACGAGCAGTACTTC
TRBJ2-2	NA	TRBV7-8	many	CASSHRYREPYTGELFF	TGTGCCAGCAGCCACCGTTACAGGGAGCCTTACACCGGGGAGCTGTTTTTT
TRBJ1-2	NA	TRBV7-2	many	CASSLSLALGAMFGYTF	TGTGCCAGCAGCTTATCCCTCGCCCTGGGTGCGATGTTTGGCTACACCTTC
TRBJ2-1	NA	TRBV2	many	CASSGYYNEQFF	TGTGCCAGCAGTGGTTATTACAATGAGCAGTTCTTC
TRBJ2-1	TRBD2	TRBV5-5	many	CASSSGLAVNNEQFF	TGTGCCAGCAGTTCGGGACTAGCGGTAAACAATGAGCAGTTCTTC
TRBJ2-7	NA	TRBV29-1	many	CSVIAPSSYEQYF	TGCAGCGTTATAGCGCCAAGCTCCTACGAGCAGTACTTC
TRBJ1-6	NA	TRBV27	NA	CASSLYSYSPLHF	TGTGCCAGCAGTTTATACAGTTATTCACCCCTCCACTTT
TRBJ2-2	NA	TRBV2	many	CARTSPSLAGELFF	TGTGCCCGCACTAGCCCGAGTTTGGCCGGGGAGCTGTTTTTT
TRBJ2-7	NA	TRBV29-1	many	CSVAYSAGSHEQYF	TGCAGCGTTGCGTATTCCGCAGGGTCCCACGAGCAGTACTTC
TRBJ2-5	NA	TRBV6-2/TRBV6-3	many	CASSTEETQYF	TGTGCCAGCTCCACCGAGGAGACCCAGTACTTC
TRBJ2-7	TRBD2	TRBV5-1	many	CASARGSGSYEQYF	TGCGCCAGCGCCAGGGGAAGCGGGAGCTACGAGCAGTACTTC
TRBJ1-5	NA	TRBV18	many	CASSPAANQPQHF	TGTGCCAGCTCCCCAGCCGCCAATCAGCCCCAGCATTTT
TRBJ2-3	TRBD2	TRBV6-7	NA	CASSYPKREAADTQYF	TGTGCCAGCAGTTACCCAAAGCGGGAGGCGGCAGATACGCAGTATTTT
TRBJ2-1	TRBD2	TRBV9	many	CASSPTPGTSVEQFF	TGTGCCAGCAGCCCGACCCCCGGGACTAGCGTTGAGCAGTTCTTC
TRBJ2-1	TRBD2	TRBV27	many	CASSLLAGGNNEQFF	TGTGCCAGCAGTTTATTGGCGGGAGGCAACAATGAGCAGTTCTTC
TRBJ2-7	NA	TRBV27	few	CASSLGGFYEQYF	TGTGCCAGCAGTTTAGGGGGTTTCTACGAGCAGTACTTC
TRBJ1-1	NA	TRBV7-2	many	CASSLERGDGTEAFF	TGTGCCAGCAGCTTAGAGCGGGGGGACGGCACTGAAGCTTTCTTT
TRBJ1-1	TRBD1	TRBV11-3	many	CASSPSGQGGLNTEAFF	TGTGCCAGCAGCCCGTCGGGACAGGGAGGTTTGAACACTGAAGCTTTCTTT
TRBJ1-2	TRBD1	TRBV27	many	CASTDSQGALRSYGYTF	TGTGCCAGCACCGACTCTCAGGGGGCTCTGCGCAGCTATGGCTACACCTTC
TRBJ2-5	TRBD1	TRBV11-2	NA	CASSWTGQGETQYF	TGTGCCAGCAGCTGGACCGGACAGGGAGAGACCCAGTACTTC
TRBJ2-2	TRBD2	TRBV10-1	many	CASSPLASGRRGELFF	TGCGCCAGCAGTCCTTTGGCTAGCGGGAGAAGGGGGGAGCTGTTTTTT
TRBJ1-1	NA	TRBV10-3	few	CAISERGTDTEAFF	TGTGCCATCAGTGAACGGGGGACTGACACTGAAGCTTTCTTT
TRBJ1-2	NA	TRBV28	NA	CASSFGYGYTF	TGTGCCAGCAGTTTCGGGTATGGCTACACCTTC
TRBJ2-7	NA	TRBV20-1	many	CSASGTTSYEQYF	TGCAGTGCTAGCGGGACCACCTCCTACGAGCAGTACTTC
TRBJ2-7	NA	TRBV3-1	many	CASSQDRTRQYF	TGTGCCAGCAGCCAAGATAGGACTCGGCAGTACTTC
TRBJ2-6	TRBD1	TRBV24-1	many	CATSGDRENSGANVLTF	TGTGCCACCAGTGGAGACAGGGAGAACTCTGGGGCCAACGTCCTGACTTTC
TRBJ2-1	TRBD2	TRBV7-6	few	CASSSQSGISYEQFF	TGTGCCAGCAGCTCTCAAAGCGGGATTTCCTACGAGCAGTTCTTC